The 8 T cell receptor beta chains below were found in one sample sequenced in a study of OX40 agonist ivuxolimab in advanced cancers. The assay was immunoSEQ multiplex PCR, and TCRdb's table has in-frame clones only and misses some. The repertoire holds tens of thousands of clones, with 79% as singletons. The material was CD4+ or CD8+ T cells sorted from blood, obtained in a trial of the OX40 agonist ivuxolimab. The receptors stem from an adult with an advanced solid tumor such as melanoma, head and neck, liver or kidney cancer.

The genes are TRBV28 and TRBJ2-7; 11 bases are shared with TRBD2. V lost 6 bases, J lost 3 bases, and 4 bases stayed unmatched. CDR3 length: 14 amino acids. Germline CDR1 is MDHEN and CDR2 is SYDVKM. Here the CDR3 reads CASSPGTSGYEQYF. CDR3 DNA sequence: TGTGCCAGCAGCCCCGGGACTAGCGGCTACGAGCAGTACTTC. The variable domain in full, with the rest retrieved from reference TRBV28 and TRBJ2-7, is DVKVTQSSRYLVKRTGEKVFLECVQDMDHENMFWYRQDPGLGLRLIYFSYDVKMKEKGDIPEGYSVSREKKERFSLILESASTNQTSMYLCASSPGTSGYEQYFGPGTRLTVT.

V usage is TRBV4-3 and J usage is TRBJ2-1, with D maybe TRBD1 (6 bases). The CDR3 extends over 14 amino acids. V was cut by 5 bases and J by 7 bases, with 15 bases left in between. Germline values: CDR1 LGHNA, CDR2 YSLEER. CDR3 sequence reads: CASSSDSVYNEQFF. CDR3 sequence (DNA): TGCGCCAGCAGCTCGGACAGTGTATATAATGAGCAGTTCTTC.

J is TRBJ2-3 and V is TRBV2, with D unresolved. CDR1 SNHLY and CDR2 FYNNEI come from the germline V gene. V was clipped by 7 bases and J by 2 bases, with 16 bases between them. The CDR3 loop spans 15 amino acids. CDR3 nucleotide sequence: TGTGCCAGCATATTCGGTACAATCATCACAGATACGCAGTATTTT. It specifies CASIFGTIITDTQYF.

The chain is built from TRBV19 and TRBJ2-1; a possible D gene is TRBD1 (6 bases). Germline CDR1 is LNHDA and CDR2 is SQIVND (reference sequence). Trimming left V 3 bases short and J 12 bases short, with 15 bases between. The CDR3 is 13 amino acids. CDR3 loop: CASSITSGVGQFF. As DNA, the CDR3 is TGTGCCAGTAGTATTACCTCAGGGGTGGGGCAGTTCTTC.

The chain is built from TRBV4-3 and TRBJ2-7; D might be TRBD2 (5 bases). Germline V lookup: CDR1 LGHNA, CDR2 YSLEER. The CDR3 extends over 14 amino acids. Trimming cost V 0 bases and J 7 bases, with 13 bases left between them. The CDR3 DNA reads TGCGCCAGCAGCCAAGATCTTACTAGTGGTGAGCAGTACTTC. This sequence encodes CASSQDLTSGEQYF.

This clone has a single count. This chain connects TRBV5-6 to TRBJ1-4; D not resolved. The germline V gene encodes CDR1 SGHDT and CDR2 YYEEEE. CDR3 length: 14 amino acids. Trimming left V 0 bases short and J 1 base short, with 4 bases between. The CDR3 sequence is CASSLDGTNEKLFF. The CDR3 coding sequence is TGTGCCAGCAGCTTGGACGGAACTAATGAAAAACTGTTTTTT.

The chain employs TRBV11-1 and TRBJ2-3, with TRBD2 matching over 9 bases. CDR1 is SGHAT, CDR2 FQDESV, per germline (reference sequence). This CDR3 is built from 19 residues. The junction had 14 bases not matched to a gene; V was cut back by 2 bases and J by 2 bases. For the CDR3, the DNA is TGTGCCAGCAGCTTAAAATCTGTGGCGACTAGCGGTTACACAGATACGCAGTATTTT. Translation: CASSLKSVATSGYTDTQYF.

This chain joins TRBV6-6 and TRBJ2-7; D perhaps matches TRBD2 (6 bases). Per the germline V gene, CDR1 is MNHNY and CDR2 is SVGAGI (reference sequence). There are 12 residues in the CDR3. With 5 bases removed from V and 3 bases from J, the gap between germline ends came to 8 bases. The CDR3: CASSTGSYEQYF. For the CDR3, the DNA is TGTGCCAGCAGTACCGGGAGCTACGAGCAGTACTTC.